This T cell receptor beta chain was sequenced for a study of cytomegalovirus exposure and HLA in healthy donors. General study results and limits: Earlier results showed most TCR beta V segments being productive about 87% or about 30% of the time. Specificity for CMV antigens was confirmed in vitro for a few of the CMV-associated chains. Later on, a genetic analysis was performed. It linked a missense variant in DCLRE1C with V- and J-gene trimming of TCR beta.

The germline CDR1 and CDR2 sequences are SGHRS and YFSETQ. V gave up 0 bases and J gave up 5 bases, with 14 bases separating them. The CDR3 is 15 residues long. Donors were ostensibly healthy at sampling, although undocumented immune exposures were probable. PCR primers comprised 60 Vbeta and 13 Jbeta primers. Sequencing used immunoSEQ multiplex PCR; TCRdb keeps in-frame clones, though not all of them. The sample holds 55,000 to 70,000 clones; around 61% are singletons and the top ten take roughly 3%. A note on this clone: Its antigen remains unknown.

The J gene is TRBJ1-1, the V gene TRBV5-1, with D possibly TRBD1 on 5 matching bases. This TCR came from a woman aged 45-60 years in good health and CMV-seronegative. Sequencing was done on a sample of PBMCs. In DNA form, the CDR3 reads TGCGCCAGCAGCTTGGCCTCAGGGTCTGGAACTGAAGCTTTCTTT. Translating gives CASSLASGSGTEAFF.